This T cell receptor (beta chain) was obtained from a study of T-cell reconstitution after alpha-beta-depleted transplantation in children. Study results and limitations: As was reported, about two months after transplant, alpha-beta T cells came from several hundred expanded graft clones.

Germline V lookup: CDR1 SGHRS, CDR2 YFSETQ. With 0 bases removed from V and 3 bases from J, the gap between germline ends came to 9 bases. The CDR3 totals 14 residues. The authors prepared the TCRbeta library with unique molecular identifiers. TCRdb fed the PCR reads into MiXCR, producing one record per CDR3 protein. The table records more than 500,000 distinct CDR3 sequences, 10% to 12% of them present only once. This clonotype was picked up many times. Its cognate antigen is unknown. This receptor was identified in a female patient aged 2 to 10 who had a stem cell transplant for aplastic anemia, so the T cells may come from the graft donor. The chain has TRBV5-1 and TRBJ1-1; possibly TRBD1 for D (6 bases). The material was PBMCs, mostly from graft donor cells, obtained 180 days after TCRalphabeta/CD19-depleted stem cell transplant. The CDR3 nucleotides are TGCGCCAGCAGCTTGGTTCCAGGGGACACTGAAGCTTTCTTT. This sequence encodes CASSLVPGDTEAFF.